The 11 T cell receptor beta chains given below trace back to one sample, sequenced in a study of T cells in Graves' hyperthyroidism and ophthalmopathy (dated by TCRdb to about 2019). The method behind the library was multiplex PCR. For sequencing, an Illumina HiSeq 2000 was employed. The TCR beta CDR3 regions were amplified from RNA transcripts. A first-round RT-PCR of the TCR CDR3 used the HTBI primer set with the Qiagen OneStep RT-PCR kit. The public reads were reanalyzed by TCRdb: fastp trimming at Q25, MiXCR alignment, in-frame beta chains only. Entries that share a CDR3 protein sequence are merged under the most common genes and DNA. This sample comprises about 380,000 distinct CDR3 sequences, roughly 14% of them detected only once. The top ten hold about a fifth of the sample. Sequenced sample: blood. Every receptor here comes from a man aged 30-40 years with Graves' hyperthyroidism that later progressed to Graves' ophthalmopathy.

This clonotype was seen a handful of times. The CDR3 loop is CSARVRGGPGELFF. DNA for the CDR3: TGCAGTGCTAGGGTGCGGGGGGGCCCCGGGGAGCTGTTTTTT. The V gene is TRBV20-1, the J gene TRBJ2-2; 9 positions match TRBD2. CDR3 length: 14 amino acids. The germline gives CDR1 DFQATT, CDR2 SNEGSKA (reference sequence). V gave up 3 bases and J gave up 6 bases; unmatched junction bases: 5.

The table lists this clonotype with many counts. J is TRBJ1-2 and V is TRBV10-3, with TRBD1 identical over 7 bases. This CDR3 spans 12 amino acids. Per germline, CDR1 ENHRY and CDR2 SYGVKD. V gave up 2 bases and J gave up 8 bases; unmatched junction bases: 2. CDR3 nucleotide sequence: TGTGCCATCAGTGAGGACAGGGAGGGCTACACCTTC. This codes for CAISEDREGYTF.

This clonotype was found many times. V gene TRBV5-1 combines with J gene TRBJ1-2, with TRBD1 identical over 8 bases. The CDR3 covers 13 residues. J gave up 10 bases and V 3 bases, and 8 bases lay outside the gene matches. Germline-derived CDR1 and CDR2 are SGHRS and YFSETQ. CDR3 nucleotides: TGCGCCAGCAGCTCGGACAGGGTAGGGGACTACACCTTC. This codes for CASSSDRVGDYTF. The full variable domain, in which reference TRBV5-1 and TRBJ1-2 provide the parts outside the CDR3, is KAGVTQTPRYLIKTRGQQVTLSCSPISGHRSVSWYQQTPGQGLQFLFEYFSETQRNKGNFPGRFSGRQFSNSRSEMNVSTLELGDSALYLCASSSDRVGDYTFGSGTRLTVV.

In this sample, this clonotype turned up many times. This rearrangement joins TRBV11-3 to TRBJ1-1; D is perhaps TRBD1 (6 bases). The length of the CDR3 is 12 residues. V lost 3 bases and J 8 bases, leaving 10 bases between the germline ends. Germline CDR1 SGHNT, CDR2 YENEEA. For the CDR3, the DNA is TGTGCCAGCAGCTTCGTAACAGGGGAAGCTTTCTTT. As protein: CASSFVTGEAFF.

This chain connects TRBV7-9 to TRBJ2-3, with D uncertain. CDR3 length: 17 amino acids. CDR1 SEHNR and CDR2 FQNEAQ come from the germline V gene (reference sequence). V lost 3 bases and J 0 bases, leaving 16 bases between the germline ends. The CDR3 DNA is TGTGCCAGCAGCTTCAGCCGGCACCGTTTTAGCACAGATACGCAGTATTTT. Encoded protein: CASSFSRHRFSTDTQYF.

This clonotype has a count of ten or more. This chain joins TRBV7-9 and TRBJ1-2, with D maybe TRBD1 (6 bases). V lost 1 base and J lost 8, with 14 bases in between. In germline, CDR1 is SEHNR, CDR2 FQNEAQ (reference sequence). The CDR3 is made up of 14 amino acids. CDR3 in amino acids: CASSLDPGAKGYTF. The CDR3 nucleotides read TGTGCCAGCAGCTTAGATCCGGGGGCGAAAGGCTACACCTTC. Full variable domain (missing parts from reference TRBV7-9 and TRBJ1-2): DTGVSQNPRHKITKRGQNVTFRCDPISEHNRLYWYRQTLGQGPEFLTYFQNEAQLEKSRLLSDRFSAERPKGSFSTLEIQRTEQGDSAMYLCASSLDPGAKGYTFGSGTRLTVV.

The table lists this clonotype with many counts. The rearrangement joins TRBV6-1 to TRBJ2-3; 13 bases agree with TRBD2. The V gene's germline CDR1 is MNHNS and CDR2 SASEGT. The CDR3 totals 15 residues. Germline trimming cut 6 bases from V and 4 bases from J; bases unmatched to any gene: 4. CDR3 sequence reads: CASSQLAGGSDTQYF. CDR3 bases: TGTGCCAGCAGCCAACTAGCGGGGGGGTCAGATACGCAGTATTTT.

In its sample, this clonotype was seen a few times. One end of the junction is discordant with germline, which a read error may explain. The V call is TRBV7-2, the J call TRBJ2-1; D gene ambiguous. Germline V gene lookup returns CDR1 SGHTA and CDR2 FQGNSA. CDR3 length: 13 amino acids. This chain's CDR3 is CASSLSLLNEQLF. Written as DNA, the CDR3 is TGTGCCAGCAGCCTAAGTCTGCTGAATGAGCAGCTCTTC.

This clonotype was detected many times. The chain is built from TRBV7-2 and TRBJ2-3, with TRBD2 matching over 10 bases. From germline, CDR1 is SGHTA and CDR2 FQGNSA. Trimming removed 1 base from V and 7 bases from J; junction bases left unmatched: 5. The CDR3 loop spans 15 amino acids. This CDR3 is CASSLEVAGGNTQYF. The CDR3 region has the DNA TGTGCCAGCAGCTTAGAGGTAGCGGGGGGAAATACGCAGTATTTT. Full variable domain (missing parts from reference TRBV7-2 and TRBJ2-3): GAGVSQSPSNKVTEKGKDVELRCDPISGHTALYWYRQSLGQGLEFLIYFQGNSAPDKSGLPSDRFSAERTGGSVSTLTIQRTQQEDSAVYLCASSLEVAGGNTQYFGPGTRLTVL.

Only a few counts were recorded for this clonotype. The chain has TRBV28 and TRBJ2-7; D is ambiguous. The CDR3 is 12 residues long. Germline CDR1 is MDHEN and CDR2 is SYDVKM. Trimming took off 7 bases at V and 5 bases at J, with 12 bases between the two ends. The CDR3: CASTAKPHEQYF. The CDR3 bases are TGTGCCAGCACCGCAAAGCCCCACGAGCAGTACTTC. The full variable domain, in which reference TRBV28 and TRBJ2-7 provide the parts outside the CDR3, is DVKVTQSSRYLVKRTGEKVFLECVQDMDHENMFWYRQDPGLGLRLIYFSYDVKMKEKGDIPEGYSVSREKKERFSLILESASTNQTSMYLCASTAKPHEQYFGPGTRLTVT.

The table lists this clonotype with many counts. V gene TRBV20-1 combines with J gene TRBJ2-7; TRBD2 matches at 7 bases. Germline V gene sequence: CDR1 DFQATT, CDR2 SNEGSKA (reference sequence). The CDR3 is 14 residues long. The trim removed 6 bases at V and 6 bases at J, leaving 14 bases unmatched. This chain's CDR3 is CSAKESGTIAEQYF. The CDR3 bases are TGCAGTGCGAAAGAATCCGGGACTATCGCCGAGCAGTACTTC.